These 8 T cell receptor beta chains were sequenced from one sample in a study of cytomegalovirus exposure and HLA in healthy donors. Amplification used 60 Vbeta primers and 13 Jbeta primers. This table comes from immunoSEQ multiplex PCR, and its TCRdb copy is limited to in-frame clones, with some not included. The sample contains 100,000 to 150,000 clones, more than 70% of which appear only once. The sequenced material came from PBMCs. Source of these receptors: a man under 40 in good health and CMV-seronegative.

The gene calls are TRBV18 and TRBJ2-7; 10 bases are a match to TRBD1. The CDR3 runs to 16 residues. Germline trimming cut 3 bases from V and 0 bases from J; bases unmatched to any gene: 5. Germline CDR1 and CDR2: KGHSH and LQKENI. The DNA of the CDR3 is TGTGCCAGCTCACCGCGACAGGGGGCGAGCTCCTACGAGCAGTACTTC. This sequence encodes CASSPRQGASSYEQYF.

The rearrangement links TRBV28 to TRBJ2-3, with TRBD2 identical over 8 bases. The CDR3 has 16 amino acids. V shed 4 bases, J shed 0 bases, and the junction held 6 bases outside the gene matches. Germline CDR1 MDHEN, CDR2 SYDVKM. The CDR3 sequence is CASSSQRGGSTDTQYF. CDR3 DNA: TGTGCCAGCAGTTCACAACGGGGGGGCAGCACAGATACGCAGTATTTT.

V gene TRBV6-5 combines with J gene TRBJ2-3; 8 bases line up with TRBD1. Per the germline V gene, CDR1 is MNHEY and CDR2 is SVGAGI. The length of the CDR3 is 15 residues. V lost 0 bases, J lost 1 base, and 0 bases stayed unmatched. DNA for the CDR3: TGTGCCAGCAGTTACTCGGGACAGGGCACAGATACGCAGTATTTT. Translation: CASSYSGQGTDTQYF.

The chain uses TRBV11-2 and TRBJ2-7, with D hard to call. Germline V gene lookup returns CDR1 SGHAT and CDR2 FQNNGV. The CDR3 extends over 14 amino acids. Trimming stripped 7 bases from V and 3 bases from J, with 16 bases between. CDR3 protein: CASNYDPQRYEQYF. CDR3 in DNA: TGTGCCAGCAACTATGACCCACAACGCTACGAGCAGTACTTC.

As DNA, the CDR3 is TGTGCCAGCAGCTTACTGACAGTCAATTCACCCCTCCACTTT. This encodes CASSLLTVNSPLHF. The chain recombines TRBV11-2 with TRBJ1-6, with TRBD1 as a possible D gene (5 bases). Germline assignment: CDR1 SGHAT and CDR2 FQNNGV. This CDR3 is built from 14 residues. V was pared by 2 bases and J by 7 bases, with 9 bases between.

This chain joins TRBV11-3 and TRBJ2-1; 7 nucleotides match TRBD2. Trimming cost V 1 base and J 4 bases; bases outside gene matches: 4. This CDR3 spans 15 amino acids. The germline gives CDR1 SGHNT, CDR2 YENEEA. CDR3 DNA: TGTGCCAGCAGCTTAGCGACGCGGGGGTACAATGAGCAGTTCTTC. This codes for CASSLATRGYNEQFF.

The CDR3 region is CASAQGRNEKLFF. For the CDR3, the DNA is TGTGCCAGTGCACAGGGTCGTAATGAAAAACTGTTTTTT. The J gene is TRBJ1-4, the V gene TRBV6-1; possibly TRBD1 for D (6 bases). Between the trimmed V and J ends, which lost 9 bases and 4 bases, there was a span of 12 bases. Germline CDR1 reads MNHNS; CDR2 reads SASEGT. The CDR3 runs to 13 residues.

The chain joins TRBV11-2 to TRBJ2-7; TRBD2 matches 7 bases. V gave up 5 bases and J gave up 4 bases; unmatched junction bases: 5. The germline CDR1 and CDR2 sequences are SGHAT and FQNNGV. There are 13 residues in the CDR3. CDR3 in DNA: TGTGCCAGCAGCACCAGCGGGGAATACGAGCAGTACTTC. This gives the protein CASSTSGEYEQYF.